The rows below give T cell receptor beta chains drawn from one sample of a study of blood T cell repertoires in COVID-19. Profiling relied on immunoSEQ multiplex PCR, and the TCRdb table lists in-frame clones only, not all of them. Of about 410,000 clones in the sample, less than 95% were seen once. The sequencing sample was made of PBMCs or T cells enriched from blood (not recorded which). The receptors come from a man aged 18 to 29 who had recovered from COVID-19. CDR3s include the opening cysteine and the closing phenylalanine or tryptophan. D genes are given only for firm matches. Clone size, where shown, is once, few, many, or a class for clones that have expanded.

v_call: TRBV5-7
clone_size: .
d_call: TRBD2
j_call: TRBJ2-1
cdr3_nt: TGTGCCAGCAGCTTCTTGAAAGCCGGGACTAGCGGGGGGGGTGAGCAGTTCTTC
cdr3_aa: CASSFLKAGTSGGGEQFF

v_call: TRBV5-6
clone_size: once
d_call: .
j_call: TRBJ2-3
cdr3_nt: TGTGCCAGCAAAACCGGATGGGGTGTAGGCCAGGGAGATACGCAGTATTTT
cdr3_aa: CASKTGWGVGQGDTQYF

v_call: TRBV5-6
clone_size: once
d_call: .
j_call: TRBJ2-2
cdr3_nt: TGTGCCAGCAGCCGGACACCTGCCCCCGGGGAGCTGTTTTTT
cdr3_aa: CASSRTPAPGELFF

v_call: TRBV19
clone_size: .
d_call: TRBD1
j_call: TRBJ1-1
cdr3_nt: TGTGCCAGTATCCCGGGACAGGGGAACACTGAAGCTTTCTTT
cdr3_aa: CASIPGQGNTEAFF

v_call: TRBV19
clone_size: .
d_call: TRBD2
j_call: TRBJ2-1
cdr3_nt: TGTGCCAGTAGTGGGGTAGCGGGAAAGAATGAGCAGTTCTTC
cdr3_aa: CASSGVAGKNEQFF

v_call: TRBV6-5
clone_size: .
d_call: .
j_call: TRBJ1-1
cdr3_nt: TGTGCCAGCAAACGAAGAGAGGCAATGAACACTGAAGCTTTCTTT
cdr3_aa: CASKRREAMNTEAFF

v_call: TRBV21-1
clone_size: .
d_call: .
j_call: TRBJ1-4
cdr3_nt: TGTGCCAGCAGCAAAGCGGACAGTTCGGGGGAAAAACTGTTTTTT
cdr3_aa: CASSKADSSGEKLFF

v_call: TRBV18
clone_size: once
d_call: .
j_call: TRBJ2-1
cdr3_nt: TGTGCCAGCTCACCGGGAGGATATGAGCAGTTCTTC
cdr3_aa: CASSPGGYEQFF

v_call: TRBV7-9
clone_size: .
d_call: TRBD1
j_call: TRBJ2-5
cdr3_nt: TGTGCCAGCAGTTGGACAGGTTTAAGTGAGACCCAGTACTTC
cdr3_aa: CASSWTGLSETQYF

v_call: TRBV21-1
clone_size: .
d_call: .
j_call: TRBJ1-1
cdr3_nt: TGTGCCAGCAGCAAAAACAGAAAAGCACCGATGAACACTGAAGCTTTCTTT
cdr3_aa: CASSKNRKAPMNTEAFF

v_call: TRBV10-1
clone_size: few
d_call: .
j_call: TRBJ1-1
cdr3_nt: TGCGCCAGCAGTGGCCAGACTGCGACTGAAGCTTTCTTT
cdr3_aa: CASSGQTATEAFF

v_call: TRBV4-1
clone_size: .
d_call: .
j_call: TRBJ1-1
cdr3_nt: TGCGCCAGCAGCCGACCTGGGAGGAACACTGAAGCTTTCTTT
cdr3_aa: CASSRPGRNTEAFF

v_call: TRBV27
clone_size: .
d_call: .
j_call: TRBJ1-5
cdr3_nt: TGTGCCAGCAGTCCCCCAGATCAGCCCCAGCATTTT
cdr3_aa: CASSPPDQPQHF

v_call: TRBV10-1
clone_size: .
d_call: .
j_call: TRBJ2-1
cdr3_nt: TGCGCCAGCAGTGAGTCGGGGCAGGGAAGAGAGCAGTTCTTC
cdr3_aa: CASSESGQGREQFF

v_call: TRBV30
clone_size: .
d_call: .
j_call: TRBJ1-2
cdr3_nt: TGTGCCTGGACAGGTACTAACTATGGCTACACCTTC
cdr3_aa: CAWTGTNYGYTF

v_call: TRBV11-3
clone_size: few
d_call: TRBD1
j_call: TRBJ1-1
cdr3_nt: TGTGCCAGCAGCCCAGGGCGAGGGGGCTCGAACACTGAAGCTTTCTTT
cdr3_aa: CASSPGRGGSNTEAFF

v_call: TRBV6-1
clone_size: few
d_call: TRBD2
j_call: TRBJ2-2
cdr3_nt: TGTGCCAGCAGTGAACTAGCGGGGGGGCCCGGGGAGCTGTTTTTT
cdr3_aa: CASSELAGGPGELFF

v_call: TRBV6-4
clone_size: .
d_call: TRBD1
j_call: TRBJ2-1
cdr3_nt: TGTGCCAGCAGCCCGGACAGGGGTTACAATGAGCAGTTCTTC
cdr3_aa: CASSPDRGYNEQFF

v_call: TRBV5-1
clone_size: .
d_call: .
j_call: TRBJ1-1
cdr3_nt: TGCGCCAGCAGCTTTACAGGATTGAACACTGAAGCTTTCTTT
cdr3_aa: CASSFTGLNTEAFF

v_call: TRBV5-1
clone_size: .
d_call: .
j_call: TRBJ1-6
cdr3_nt: TGCGCCAGCAGTCAGGGGAGACATTCACCCCTCCACTTT
cdr3_aa: CASSQGRHSPLHF

v_call: TRBV6-1
clone_size: .
d_call: .
j_call: TRBJ1-5
cdr3_nt: TGTGCCAGCAGTGAAGCCCCGGGAGGGCAGCCCCAGCATTTT
cdr3_aa: CASSEAPGGQPQHF

v_call: TRBV2
clone_size: few
d_call: TRBD2
j_call: TRBJ2-7
cdr3_nt: TGTGCCAGCAGACTGATGGGACTAGCGAGTTACGAGCAGTACTTC
cdr3_aa: CASRLMGLASYEQYF

v_call: TRBV20-1
clone_size: once
d_call: .
j_call: TRBJ1-2
cdr3_nt: TGCAGTGCCGACGGGGACTATGGCTACACCTTC
cdr3_aa: CSADGDYGYTF

v_call: TRBV7-6
clone_size: .
d_call: .
j_call: TRBJ2-2
cdr3_nt: TGTGCCAGCAGCGTTAACAGGGTCGGAACCGGGGAGCTGTTTTTT
cdr3_aa: CASSVNRVGTGELFF

v_call: TRBV19
clone_size: .
d_call: .
j_call: TRBJ1-1
cdr3_nt: TGTGCCAGTAAGGGAAGGGGAACTGAAGCTTTCTTT
cdr3_aa: CASKGRGTEAFF

v_call: TRBV28
clone_size: .
d_call: .
j_call: TRBJ1-5
cdr3_nt: TGTGCCAGCAGCCCTTCCAGGGTTCAGCCCCAGCATTTT
cdr3_aa: CASSPSRVQPQHF

v_call: TRBV21-1
clone_size: .
d_call: .
j_call: TRBJ2-5
cdr3_nt: TGTGCCAGCAGCGAAAGGACAGGGCGGTCGGTTGGGACCCAGTACTTC
cdr3_aa: CASSERTGRSVGTQYF

v_call: TRBV12-3/TRBV12-4
clone_size: .
d_call: .
j_call: TRBJ2-7
cdr3_nt: TGTGCCAGCAGCGACCGGACTTACGAGCAGTACTTC
cdr3_aa: CASSDRTYEQYF

v_call: TRBV6-2/TRBV6-3
clone_size: .
d_call: TRBD1
j_call: TRBJ2-7
cdr3_nt: TGTGCCAGCAGCCCTAACCGGGACAGGGGAGCCTACGAGCAGTACTTC
cdr3_aa: CASSPNRDRGAYEQYF

v_call: TRBV7-2
clone_size: .
d_call: TRBD1
j_call: TRBJ1-5
cdr3_nt: TGTGCCAGCAGCTTAATAGGACAGGGAGGGCCCCAGCATTTT
cdr3_aa: CASSLIGQGGPQHF

v_call: TRBV5-1
clone_size: once
d_call: TRBD1
j_call: TRBJ2-7
cdr3_nt: TGCGCCAGCAGCCTGACAGGGGGCTTCGACGAGCAGTACTTC
cdr3_aa: CASSLTGGFDEQYF

v_call: TRBV4-1
clone_size: .
d_call: TRBD1
j_call: TRBJ1-5
cdr3_nt: TGCGCCAGCAGCCAAGGAGGGACAGATAGCAATCAGCCCCAGCATTTT
cdr3_aa: CASSQGGTDSNQPQHF

v_call: TRBV23-1
clone_size: .
d_call: TRBD1
j_call: TRBJ1-1
cdr3_nt: TGCGCCTCTCGAGGGACAGAGAACACTGAAGCTTTCTTT
cdr3_aa: CASRGTENTEAFF

v_call: TRBV28
clone_size: .
d_call: .
j_call: TRBJ2-3
cdr3_nt: TGTGCCAGCACTAAGATGGCACTAGCCGGAGGAGATACGCAGTATTTT
cdr3_aa: CASTKMALAGGDTQYF

v_call: TRBV9
clone_size: .
d_call: TRBD1
j_call: TRBJ1-3
cdr3_nt: TGTGCCAGCAGCTCGGCCCGGGGACAGGGGGGAAACACCATATATTTT
cdr3_aa: CASSSARGQGGNTIYF

v_call: TRBV6-1
clone_size: .
d_call: .
j_call: TRBJ1-1
cdr3_nt: TGTGCCAGCAGTGACAGGAACACTGAAGCTTTCTTT
cdr3_aa: CASSDRNTEAFF